This TCR beta chain was profiled in a study of shared clonotypes between healthy human individuals. The study, taken as a whole, reports: What limited the represented genetic and exposure-history diversity was the small number of donors. Unshared clonotypes carried lower generation probabilities than those common to all four donors.

This clone has a handful of counts. Its antigen is not known. This CDR3 spans 13 amino acids. The V end was cut by 6 bases, the J end by 6 bases, with 14 bases between. Germline lookup yields CDR1 MDHEN and CDR2 SYDVKM. Deep-level settings were used for running the assay. Data came from immunoSEQ multiplex PCR; TCRdb stores just in-frame clones and leaves some out. The sample holds more than 900,000 clones; about four fifths are singletons and the top ten take under 0.8%. The V gene is TRBV28, the J gene TRBJ1-2; D remains unclear. This TCR derives from a man in his late teens or twenties in good health. Some clones in this sample may be carry-over from other donors' samples. The material sequenced was memory CD4+ T cells from PBMCs. Noted subset: CD45RA-negative fraction. CDR3 nucleotides: TGTGCCAGCAGCCTCCAGCTCACAGATGGCTACACCTTC. Its translation: CASSLQLTDGYTF.